This T cell receptor (beta chain) was captured by sequencing in a study of cytomegalovirus exposure and HLA in healthy donors. PCR amplification relied on 60 Vbeta primers (plus 13 Jbeta primers). Profiling relied on immunoSEQ multiplex PCR, and the TCRdb table lists in-frame clones only, not all of them. Of around 140,000 clones detected, about 76% appear once; the ten largest clones hold approximately 1.5%. The CDR3 is 17 amino acids. The germline V and J ends were trimmed by 5 bases and 0 bases, with 17 bases remaining between them. The germline CDR1 and CDR2 sequences are SEHNR and FQNEAQ (reference sequence).

This TCR was sampled from a woman between 40 and 50 years old in good health and CMV-seronegative. The sequenced material came from PBMCs. The V and J genes are TRBV7-9 and TRBJ2-4; TRBD1 is a possible D gene (6 bases). CDR3 coding DNA: TGTGCCAGCAGCCCAGGGGACATTTTTATAGCCAAAAACATTCAGTACTTC. Its protein product is CASSPGDIFIAKNIQYF. The variable domain in full, completed from reference TRBV7-9 and TRBJ2-4, reads DTGVSQNPRHKITKRGQNVTFRCDPISEHNRLYWYRQTLGQGPEFLTYFQNEAQLEKSRLLSDRFSAERPKGSFSTLEIQRTEQGDSAMYLCASSPGDIFIAKNIQYFGAGTRLSVL.